This TCR beta chain came from a study of metastatic and nonmetastatic thyroid tumors. As for the study in general: For malignant and benign thyroid patients, tumor or nodule tissue and blood were the sources whose repertoires were compared.

Germline CDR1 is MGHRA and CDR2 is YSYEKL. CDR3 length equals 14 residues. Between the trimmed V and J ends, which lost 7 bases and 1 base, there was a span of 13 bases. General study results and limits: Versus benign nodules, malignant thyroid tumors reportedly had significantly higher TCR beta diversity, in blood and tumor.

In this sample, this clone turned up many times. Its antigen is as yet unknown. Within the sample, other DNA sequences also encode this same CDR3. Patients were all untreated before their thyroid surgery. In the original workflow: To classify distant metastasis in papillary thyroid cancer, a model was built from CDR3 differences across clinicopathological groups. TCRdb re-processed the PCR reads through MiXCR. TCRdb's processing, not the authors' own work, is the source of the V and J calls. Of 45,000 to 65,000 clones listed, 20% to 25% were seen once; the top ten hold about 4.1%. The sequenced sample was blood. The receptor comes from a female donor with papillary thyroid cancer or a benign thyroid nodule (not recorded which). Some clones in this sample may be carry-over from other donors' samples. V usage is TRBV4-1 and J usage is TRBJ1-2; D remains unclear. The CDR3 protein is CASTPGPDNYGYTF. In nucleotides, the CDR3 is TGCGCCAGCACCCCTGGACCGGATAACTATGGCTACACCTTC.